One sample yielded the 10 T cell receptor beta chains listed below, sequenced in a study of T cells in Graves' hyperthyroidism and ophthalmopathy. RNA transcripts provided the source from which TCR beta CDR3 regions were amplified. In the first-round RT-PCR of the TCR CDR3, the HTBI primer set was used. One entry per CDR3 protein, called by TCRdb with MiXCR from the multiplex PCR reads. The sample holds 400,000 to 550,000 distinct CDR3 sequences, about 24% seen once. What was sequenced was blood. These receptors came from a woman aged 25 to 45 with Graves' ophthalmopathy.

This sequence joins TRBV7-6 and TRBJ2-6; maybe TRBD2 (6 bases). V lost 4 bases and J lost 4, with 17 bases in between. Germline V lookup: CDR1 SGHVS, CDR2 FNYEAQ. The CDR3 runs 17 residues. CDR3 DNA: TGTGCCAGCAGCTCCCGGGCGGGGCGCCTAGGGGCCAACGTCCTGACTTTC. Amino acids: CASSSRAGRLGANVLTF.

This clonotype has just a few counts. The V gene is TRBV7-8, the J gene TRBJ2-7; 9 bases map to TRBD2. Germline trimming cut 1 base from V and 3 bases from J; bases unmatched to any gene: 13. Per the germline V gene, CDR1 is SGHVS and CDR2 is FQNEAQ. The CDR3 covers 18 residues. Written as DNA, the CDR3 is TGTGCCAGCAGCTTAGGCGGGCTAGCGGGATATGGGGACTACGAGCAGTACTTC. Amino acids: CASSLGGLAGYGDYEQYF. Together with reference TRBV7-8 and TRBJ2-7, the CDR3 gives the full variable domain: GAGVSQSPRYKVAKRGQDVALRCDPISGHVSLFWYQQALGQGPEFLTYFQNEAQLDKSGLPSDRFFAERPEGSVSTLKIQRTQQEDSAVYLCASSLGGLAGYGDYEQYFGPGTRLTVT.

CDR3 sequence (DNA): TGTGCCAGCAGCTTAGTCGATACGGGCTACGAGCAGTACTTC. It is translated as CASSLVDTGYEQYF. This rearrangement joins TRBV7-2 to TRBJ2-7; D not resolved. With 1 base removed from V and 3 bases from J, the gap between germline ends came to 10 bases. The CDR3 extends over 14 amino acids. Per the germline V gene, CDR1 is SGHTA and CDR2 is FQGNSA.

V is TRBV28 and J is TRBJ2-7; 7 bases are a match to TRBD1. V lost 7 bases and J lost 5; bases outside the gene matches: 8. Germline CDR1 and CDR2: MDHEN and SYDVKM. The CDR3 is made up of 13 amino acids. CDR3 sequence: CASIEQGSHEQYF. Written as DNA, the CDR3 is TGTGCCAGCATTGAACAGGGGAGCCACGAGCAGTACTTC.

This clonotype was counted at least ten times. The rearrangement joins TRBV11-2 to TRBJ1-2; D is possibly TRBD1 (5 bases). Trimming cost V 6 bases and J 7 bases, with 27 bases left between them. Per germline, CDR1 SGHAT and CDR2 FQNNGV. The CDR3 length is 17 residues. CDR3 nucleotide sequence: TGTGCCAGCAGACCTCGGGGGATGGGGCAGGGTGGGTTTGGCTACACCTTC. Translated: CASRPRGMGQGGFGYTF.

This clonotype was counted many times. The chain links TRBV28 to TRBJ2-7; D unclear. With 6 bases removed from V and 9 bases from J, the gap between germline ends came to 18 bases. The CDR3 consists of 13 residues. Germline CDR1 and CDR2: MDHEN and SYDVKM. CDR3 sequence: CASSPSTVRSQYF. CDR3 nucleotide sequence: TGTGCCAGCAGCCCCTCCACAGTTAGGTCGCAGTACTTC. The entire variable domain, with the rest obtained from reference TRBV28 and TRBJ2-7, is as follows: DVKVTQSSRYLVKRTGEKVFLECVQDMDHENMFWYRQDPGLGLRLIYFSYDVKMKEKGDIPEGYSVSREKKERFSLILESASTNQTSMYLCASSPSTVRSQYFGPGTRLTVT.

This chain connects TRBV15 to TRBJ1-5; 10 bases align to TRBD1. The CDR3 contains 16 residues. Germline V CDR1 and CDR2: LNHNV, YYDKDF (reference sequence). The V and J ends lost 0 bases and 4 bases, in that order; junction bases with no gene match: 3. The CDR3 coding sequence is TGTGCCACCAGCAGAGAGGGGACAGGGGTAAATCAGCCCCAGCATTTT. Translated: CATSREGTGVNQPQHF.

This clonotype was observed at least ten times. V usage is TRBV12-3 or TRBV12-4 and J usage is TRBJ1-1; no firm D call. The CDR3 contains 13 residues. The ends were cut back, 3 bases at V and 1 base at J, with 6 bases in the middle. The CDR3 DNA sequence: TGTGCCAGCAGTTTCGGCAGGAACACTGAAGCTTTCTTT. Amino acids: CASSFGRNTEAFF.

The sample holds many counts of this clonotype. CDR3 DNA: TGCAGTGCTAGACGGTCAGGACGGCATAGCAATCAGCCCCAGCATTTT. This translates into CSARRSGRHSNQPQHF. The V and J genes are TRBV20-1 and TRBJ1-5; D is undetermined. V lost 2 bases and J lost 0, with 14 bases in between. CDR1 DFQATT and CDR2 SNEGSKA come from the germline V gene (reference sequence). The CDR3 contains 16 residues.

The chain has TRBV12-3 or TRBV12-4 and TRBJ2-5, with 7 positions matching TRBD1. CDR3 length: 14 residues. V shed 7 bases, J shed 2 bases, and the junction held 7 bases outside the gene matches. The CDR3 here is CASIRTGGQETQYF. CDR3 DNA sequence: TGTGCCAGCATCCGGACAGGTGGTCAAGAGACCCAGTACTTC.